The 5 T cell receptor beta chains listed next were all sequenced from one sample in a study of beta chain features in type 1 diabetes (dated 2018 in TCRdb). Receptors were amplified or captured by the immunoSEQ multiplex PCR assay. The entire isolated RNA was reverse transcribed using the High Capacity cDNA Reverse Transcription Kit, and thus expressed TCRB transcripts were sequenced. As stored in TCRdb, this immuneACCESS dataset retains in-frame rearrangements with V and J assigned. A fraction of the clones does not appear; measured against another copy, unresolved V genes explain less than half of the discrepancy, and the remainder lacks a known reason. The sample profile shows 350,000 to 450,000 clones; about 15% of them were found once. Roughly 0.035% of the sample belongs to the ten largest clones. The sequenced sample consisted of naive CD4+ T cells from blood. The cell subset or site label, read with the paper, signifies: true naive CD4+ T cells. The receptors stem from a man in his thirties or forties in good health.

This clone appeared a few times. The chain joins TRBV7-9 to TRBJ2-7, with 7 bases fitting TRBD2. This CDR3 contains 14 residues. J gave up 1 base and V 5 bases, and 5 bases lay outside the gene matches. Germline values: CDR1 SEHNR, CDR2 FQNEAQ (reference sequence). CDR3 protein: CASSLGTKSYEQYF. The CDR3 DNA reads as TGTGCCAGCAGCCTGGGGACTAAATCCTACGAGCAGTACTTC.

This clone has a count of ten or more. The chain carries TRBV14 and TRBJ2-7; D remains ambiguous. Germline CDR1 reads SGHDN; CDR2 reads FVKESK. V lost 0 bases, J lost 4 bases, and 4 bases lay in between. The CDR3 contains 12 residues. CDR3 nucleotide sequence: TGTGCCAGCAGCCAAGATCTATACGAGCAGTACGTC. As protein: CASSQDLYEQYV.

The gene calls are TRBV9 and TRBJ2-5, with TRBD2 matching 11 bases. V trimming: 2 bases; J trimming: 3 bases; junction bases outside the gene matches: 3. This CDR3 is built from 15 residues. Germline V CDR1 and CDR2: SGDLS, YYNGEE. The CDR3 bases are TGTGCCAGCAGCGTTTCTAGCGGGGGGAAAGAGACCCAGTACTTC. This sequence encodes CASSVSSGGKETQYF.

The V gene is TRBV2, the J gene TRBJ1-5; possible D gene TRBD1, 5 bases. V dropped 6 bases and J dropped 5 bases, with 20 bases sitting between them. The CDR3 is 16 residues long. The germline gives CDR1 SNHLY, CDR2 FYNNEI. The CDR3 protein is CASSDLMGGSHQPQHF. The CDR3 bases are TGTGCCAGCAGCGACCTTATGGGGGGGAGTCATCAGCCCCAGCATTTT.

The table lists this clone with a count of one. The rearrangement uses TRBV30 and TRBJ2-3, with 7 bases lining up with TRBD1. Germline lookup yields CDR1 GTSNPN and CDR2 SVGIG (reference sequence). Germline trimming cut 4 bases from V and 4 bases from J; bases unmatched to any gene: 8. This CDR3 spans 14 amino acids. The CDR3 spells CAWNRQGRADTQYF. CDR3 nucleotide sequence: TGTGCCTGGAACCGACAGGGAAGGGCAGATACGCAGTATTTT.